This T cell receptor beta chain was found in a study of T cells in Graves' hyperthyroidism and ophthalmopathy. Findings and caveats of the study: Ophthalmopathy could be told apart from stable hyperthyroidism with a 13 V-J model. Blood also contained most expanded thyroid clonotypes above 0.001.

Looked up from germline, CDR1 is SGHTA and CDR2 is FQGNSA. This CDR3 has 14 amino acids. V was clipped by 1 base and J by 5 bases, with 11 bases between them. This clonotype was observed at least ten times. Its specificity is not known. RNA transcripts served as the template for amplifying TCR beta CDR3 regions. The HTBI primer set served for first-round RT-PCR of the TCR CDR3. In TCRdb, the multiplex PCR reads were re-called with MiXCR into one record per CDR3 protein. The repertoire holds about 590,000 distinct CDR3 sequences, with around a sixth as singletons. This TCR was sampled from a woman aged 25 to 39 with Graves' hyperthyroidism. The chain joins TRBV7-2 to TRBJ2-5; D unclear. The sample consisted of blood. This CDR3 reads CASSLGRKEETQYF. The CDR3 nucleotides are TGTGCCAGCAGCTTAGGAAGAAAGGAGGAGACCCAGTACTTC.